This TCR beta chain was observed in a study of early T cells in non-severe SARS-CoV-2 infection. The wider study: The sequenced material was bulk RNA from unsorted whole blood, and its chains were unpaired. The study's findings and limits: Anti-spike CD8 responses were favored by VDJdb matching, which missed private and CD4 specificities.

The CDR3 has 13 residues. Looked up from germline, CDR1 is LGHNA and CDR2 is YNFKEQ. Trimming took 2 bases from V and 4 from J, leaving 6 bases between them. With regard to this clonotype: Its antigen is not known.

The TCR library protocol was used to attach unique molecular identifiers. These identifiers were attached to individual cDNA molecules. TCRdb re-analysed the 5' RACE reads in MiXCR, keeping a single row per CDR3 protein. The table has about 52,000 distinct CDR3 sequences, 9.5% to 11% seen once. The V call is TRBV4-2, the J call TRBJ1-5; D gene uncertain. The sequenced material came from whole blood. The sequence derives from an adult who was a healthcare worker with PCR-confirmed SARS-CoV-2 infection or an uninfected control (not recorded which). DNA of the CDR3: TGTGCCAGCAGCCAAACGGTGAATCAGCCCCAGCATTTT. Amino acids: CASSQTVNQPQHF.